The entry below gives a single T cell receptor beta chain sequence along with its context. Authors' methods: Reference gene primer amplification gave nucleated cell count estimates. TCRdb's copy holds only in-frame clones and misses some; the assay was immunoSEQ multiplex PCR. V and J calls and clone size come straight from that table; D and trimming were deduced from the DNA. The table includes roughly 75,000 clones, 90% detected once. This sample was included in a study of blood T cell repertoires in COVID-19. Study-level information: Donors in the United States, Italy and Spain gave samples during acute or convalescent COVID-19. Nucleic acid was either cDNA or gDNA, and it came from T cells, B-cell-depleted T cells, or PBMCs.

Germline CDR1 reads SGHTA; CDR2 reads FQGNSA. V was pared by 5 bases and J by 0 bases, with 14 bases between. The CDR3 sequence is 15 residues long. This TCR was recovered from a human donor in a cohort sampled during active COVID-19. The rearrangement joins TRBV7-2 to TRBJ2-7; no reliable D call. The specimen was peripheral blood. This CDR3 reads CASSPHVVSSYEQYF. The CDR3, as DNA: TGTGCCAGCAGCCCCCACGTCGTCAGCTCCTACGAGCAGTACTTC.